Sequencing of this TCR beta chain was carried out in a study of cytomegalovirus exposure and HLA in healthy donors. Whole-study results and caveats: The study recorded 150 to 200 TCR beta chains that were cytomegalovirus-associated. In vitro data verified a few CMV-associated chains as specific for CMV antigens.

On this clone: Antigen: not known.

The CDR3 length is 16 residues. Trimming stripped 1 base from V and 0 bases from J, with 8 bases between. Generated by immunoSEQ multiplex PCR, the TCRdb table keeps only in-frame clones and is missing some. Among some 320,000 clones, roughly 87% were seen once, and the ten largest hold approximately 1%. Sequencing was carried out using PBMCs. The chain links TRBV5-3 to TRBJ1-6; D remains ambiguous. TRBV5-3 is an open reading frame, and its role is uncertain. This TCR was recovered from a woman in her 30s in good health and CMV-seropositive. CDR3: CARSLCPSSYNSPLHF. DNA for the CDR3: TGTGCCAGAAGCTTGTGCCCTAGCTCCTATAATTCACCCCTCCACTTT.